This is a list of T cell receptor beta chains from one sample in a study of blood T cell repertoires in COVID-19. The protocol was immunoSEQ multiplex PCR, while the TCRdb copy is restricted to in-frame clones and leaves out a portion. Of over 200,000 clones in the sample, about 90% were seen once. The sample was PBMCs or T cells enriched from blood (not recorded which). These receptors were obtained from a woman in her thirties who had been exposed to COVID-19. Each CDR3 is given with its conserved first and last residue. A D gene is named only where the DNA matches it firmly. Only part of the rows carry a size: once, few, many, or a class if the clone is expanded.

abundance: NA
j_gene: TRBJ1-5
v_gene: TRBV5-8
d_gene: TRBD1
CDR3nt: TGTGCCAGCAGCCCCAGGACAGGGGGCAATCAGCCCCAGCATTTT
CDR3aa: CASSPRTGGNQPQHF

abundance: few
j_gene: TRBJ1-2
v_gene: TRBV18
d_gene: NA
CDR3nt: TGTGCCAGCTCACCCCTCGCCGGGAGCGATCTCACTAACTATGGCTACACCTTC
CDR3aa: CASSPLAGSDLTNYGYTF

abundance: NA
j_gene: TRBJ2-6
v_gene: TRBV2
d_gene: NA
CDR3nt: TGTGCCAGCAGACAGGCGATCAACGTCCTGACTTTC
CDR3aa: CASRQAINVLTF

abundance: NA
j_gene: TRBJ1-2
v_gene: TRBV15
d_gene: TRBD1
CDR3nt: TGTGCCACCAGCAGAGTGATGGGACAGGGGGCCGTCTATGGCTACACCTTC
CDR3aa: CATSRVMGQGAVYGYTF

abundance: once
j_gene: TRBJ2-1
v_gene: TRBV3-1/TRBV3-2
d_gene: TRBD2
CDR3nt: TGTGCCAGCAGCCAACCGGGGGGAGACAATGAGCAGTTCTTC
CDR3aa: CASSQPGGDNEQFF

abundance: NA
j_gene: TRBJ2-3
v_gene: TRBV4-1
d_gene: NA
CDR3nt: TGCGCCAGCAGCCAAGAAAGCCCTACAGATACGCAGTATTTT
CDR3aa: CASSQESPTDTQYF

abundance: NA
j_gene: TRBJ1-5
v_gene: TRBV2
d_gene: NA
CDR3nt: TGTGCCAGCACCAGAGGGGGTAGCAATCAGCCCCAGCATTTT
CDR3aa: CASTRGGSNQPQHF

abundance: NA
j_gene: TRBJ1-1
v_gene: TRBV27
d_gene: NA
CDR3nt: TGTGCCAGCAGTTTGGGGGCTGTTTCTGAAGCTTTCTTT
CDR3aa: CASSLGAVSEAFF

abundance: NA
j_gene: TRBJ2-3
v_gene: TRBV20-1
d_gene: NA
CDR3nt: TGCAGTGCACTGAGGGATACGCAGTATTTT
CDR3aa: CSALRDTQYF

abundance: NA
j_gene: TRBJ1-3
v_gene: TRBV9
d_gene: NA
CDR3nt: TGTGCCAGCAGCGTAGCCTTCTCGGAGTATACTGGAAACACCATATATTTT
CDR3aa: CASSVAFSEYTGNTIYF

abundance: NA
j_gene: TRBJ2-3
v_gene: TRBV2
d_gene: NA
CDR3nt: TGTGCCAGCAGTCGGGACTTGCTGACAGATACGCAGTATTTT
CDR3aa: CASSRDLLTDTQYF

abundance: NA
j_gene: TRBJ2-2
v_gene: TRBV29-1
d_gene: TRBD2
CDR3nt: TGCAGCGTTGTTATAGTCCTAGCGGGAGCTTTAACCGGGGAGCTGTTTTTT
CDR3aa: CSVVIVLAGALTGELFF

abundance: NA
j_gene: TRBJ2-7
v_gene: TRBV5-5
d_gene: TRBD2
CDR3nt: TGTGCCAGCTCCGGAGGGGGACTAGCGATTTCCTACGAGCAGTACTTC
CDR3aa: CASSGGGLAISYEQYF

abundance: NA
j_gene: TRBJ1-2
v_gene: TRBV5-6
d_gene: TRBD1
CDR3nt: TGTGCCAGCAGCTTGGTAGGGACAGGGGGACGGGGCTACACCTTC
CDR3aa: CASSLVGTGGRGYTF

abundance: NA
j_gene: TRBJ1-1
v_gene: TRBV5-6
d_gene: NA
CDR3nt: TGTGCCAGCAGCTTAGACCGGAGGGCTGAAGCTTTCTTT
CDR3aa: CASSLDRRAEAFF

abundance: NA
j_gene: TRBJ2-5
v_gene: TRBV18
d_gene: NA
CDR3nt: TGTGCCAGCTCACCACTTCGGGGGGCTCCCAAAGAGACCCAGTACTTC
CDR3aa: CASSPLRGAPKETQYF

abundance: NA
j_gene: TRBJ2-7
v_gene: TRBV7-9
d_gene: TRBD1
CDR3nt: TGTGCCAGCAGCTGGGACAGGGAATTTGAGCAGTACTTC
CDR3aa: CASSWDREFEQYF

abundance: NA
j_gene: TRBJ2-2
v_gene: TRBV19
d_gene: NA
CDR3nt: TGTCGTCCCCGGGAATTGACCGGGGAGCTGTTTTTT
CDR3aa: CRPRELTGELFF

abundance: few
j_gene: TRBJ1-1
v_gene: TRBV7-9
d_gene: NA
CDR3nt: TGTGCCAGCAGCTTTATCCGACAGACTGAAGCTTTCTTT
CDR3aa: CASSFIRQTEAFF

abundance: NA
j_gene: TRBJ1-1
v_gene: TRBV5-1
d_gene: TRBD1
CDR3nt: TGCGCCAGCAAAAGGACAGGAATGAACACTGAAGCTTTCTTT
CDR3aa: CASKRTGMNTEAFF

abundance: NA
j_gene: TRBJ2-7
v_gene: TRBV7-9
d_gene: NA
CDR3nt: TGTGCCAGCAGCTCGACAAGGGAGCAGTACTTC
CDR3aa: CASSSTREQYF

abundance: NA
j_gene: TRBJ2-3
v_gene: TRBV3-1/TRBV3-2
d_gene: NA
CDR3nt: TGTACCAGCAGCCAAGAGGTCCCCGGGACAGATACGCAGTATTTT
CDR3aa: CTSSQEVPGTDTQYF

abundance: NA
j_gene: TRBJ2-7
v_gene: TRBV30
d_gene: TRBD1
CDR3nt: TGTGCCTGGGCTAGTACAGGGGGCAGTCGCGGCGAGCAGTACTTC
CDR3aa: CAWASTGGSRGEQYF

abundance: NA
j_gene: TRBJ1-3
v_gene: TRBV11-2
d_gene: NA
CDR3nt: TGTGCCAGCAGCTTAATATCTCCAGGGGGAAACACCATATATTTT
CDR3aa: CASSLISPGGNTIYF

abundance: NA
j_gene: TRBJ2-5
v_gene: TRBV12-5
d_gene: NA
CDR3nt: TGTGCTAGTGGTTTGGGACAGGGAGGTGAGACCCAGTACTTC
CDR3aa: CASGLGQGGETQYF

abundance: NA
j_gene: TRBJ1-1
v_gene: TRBV9
d_gene: TRBD1
CDR3nt: TGTGCCAGCAGCTCCGGGACAGCGAACACTGAAGCTTTCTTT
CDR3aa: CASSSGTANTEAFF

abundance: NA
j_gene: TRBJ2-7
v_gene: TRBV7-2
d_gene: TRBD2
CDR3nt: TGTGCCAGCAGCTTGGAAGCGGGAGGGTACGAGCAGTACTTC
CDR3aa: CASSLEAGGYEQYF

abundance: NA
j_gene: TRBJ2-7
v_gene: TRBV29-1
d_gene: NA
CDR3nt: TGCAGCGTTGAAGACGGGATCTACGAGCAGTACTTC
CDR3aa: CSVEDGIYEQYF

abundance: NA
j_gene: TRBJ1-6
v_gene: TRBV27
d_gene: NA
CDR3nt: TGTGCCAGCAGTTTTAGGGAGGGGTCCTCACCCCTCCACTTT
CDR3aa: CASSFREGSSPLHF

abundance: NA
j_gene: TRBJ2-7
v_gene: TRBV27
d_gene: TRBD2
CDR3nt: TGTGCCAGCACTCATCTAGGGGAGGGGAGAACCTACGAGCAGTACTTC
CDR3aa: CASTHLGEGRTYEQYF

abundance: NA
j_gene: TRBJ1-1
v_gene: TRBV19
d_gene: NA
CDR3nt: TGTGCCAGTAGTATTTTCGGGGTAGAGGACACTGAAGCTTTCTTT
CDR3aa: CASSIFGVEDTEAFF

abundance: NA
j_gene: TRBJ2-7
v_gene: TRBV25-1
d_gene: TRBD2
CDR3nt: TGTGCCAGCAGTGATAGCGGGAGAGGTTACGAGCAGTACTTC
CDR3aa: CASSDSGRGYEQYF

abundance: NA
j_gene: TRBJ2-3
v_gene: TRBV6-1
d_gene: NA
CDR3nt: TGTGCCAGCAGTGAATGGACTACGAGCACAGATACGCAGTATTTT
CDR3aa: CASSEWTTSTDTQYF

abundance: NA
j_gene: TRBJ2-7
v_gene: TRBV7-2
d_gene: NA
CDR3nt: TGTGCCAGCAGCTTCCGGGAAACAGCCTACGAGCAGTACTTC
CDR3aa: CASSFRETAYEQYF

abundance: NA
j_gene: TRBJ2-7
v_gene: TRBV4-1
d_gene: TRBD2
CDR3nt: TGCGCCAGCAGCCTACGACTAGCGGGCGGGGGCCACGAGCAGTACTTC
CDR3aa: CASSLRLAGGGHEQYF

abundance: NA
j_gene: TRBJ2-3
v_gene: TRBV5-1
d_gene: NA
CDR3nt: TGCGCCAGCAGCCCCAGACAGGCCACTAGCACAGATACGCAGTATTTT
CDR3aa: CASSPRQATSTDTQYF